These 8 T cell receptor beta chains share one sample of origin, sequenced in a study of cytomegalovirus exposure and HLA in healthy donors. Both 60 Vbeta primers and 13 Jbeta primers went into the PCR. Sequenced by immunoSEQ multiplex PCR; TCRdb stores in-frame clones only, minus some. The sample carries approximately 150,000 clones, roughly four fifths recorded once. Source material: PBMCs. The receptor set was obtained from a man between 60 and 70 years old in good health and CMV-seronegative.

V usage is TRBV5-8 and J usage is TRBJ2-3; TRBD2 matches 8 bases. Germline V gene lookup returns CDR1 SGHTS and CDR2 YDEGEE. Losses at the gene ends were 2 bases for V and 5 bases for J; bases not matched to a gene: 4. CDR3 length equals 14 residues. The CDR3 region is CASSFGGAVDTQYF. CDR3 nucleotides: TGTGCCAGCAGCTTCGGGGGGGCTGTAGATACGCAGTATTTT.

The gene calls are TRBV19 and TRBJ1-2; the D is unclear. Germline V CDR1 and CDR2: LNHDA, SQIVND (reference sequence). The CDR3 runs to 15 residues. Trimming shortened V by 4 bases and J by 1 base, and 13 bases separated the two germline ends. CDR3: CASSTRLEDNYGYTF. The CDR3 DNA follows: TGTGCCAGTAGTACCAGACTAGAGGATAACTATGGCTACACCTTC.

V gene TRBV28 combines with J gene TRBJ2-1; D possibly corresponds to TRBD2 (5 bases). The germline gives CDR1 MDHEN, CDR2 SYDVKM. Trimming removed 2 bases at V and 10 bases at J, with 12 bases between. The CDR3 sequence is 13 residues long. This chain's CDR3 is CASSLAGSKEQFF. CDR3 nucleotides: TGTGCCAGCAGTTTAGCGGGCTCTAAGGAGCAGTTCTTC.

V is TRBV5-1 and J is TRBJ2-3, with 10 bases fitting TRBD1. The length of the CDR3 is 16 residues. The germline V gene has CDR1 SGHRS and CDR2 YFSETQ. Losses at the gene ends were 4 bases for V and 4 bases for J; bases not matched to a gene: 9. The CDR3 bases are TGCGCCAGCAGCGTAATGGGGGACAGGGGTTCAGATACGCAGTATTTT. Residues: CASSVMGDRGSDTQYF.

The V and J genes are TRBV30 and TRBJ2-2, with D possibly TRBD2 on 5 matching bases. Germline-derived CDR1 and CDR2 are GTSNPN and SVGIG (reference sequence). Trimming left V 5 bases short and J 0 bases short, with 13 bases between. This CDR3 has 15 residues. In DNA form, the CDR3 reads TGTGCCTGGGGGCGGGCCGTCGCGAACACCGGGGAGCTGTTTTTT. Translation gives CAWGRAVANTGELFF. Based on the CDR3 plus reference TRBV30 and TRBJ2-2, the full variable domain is SQTIHQWPATLVQPVGSPLSLECTVEGTSNPNLYWYRQAAGRGLQLLFYSVGIGQISSEVPQNLSASRPQDRQFILSSKKLLLSDSGFYLCAWGRAVANTGELFFGEGSRLTVL.

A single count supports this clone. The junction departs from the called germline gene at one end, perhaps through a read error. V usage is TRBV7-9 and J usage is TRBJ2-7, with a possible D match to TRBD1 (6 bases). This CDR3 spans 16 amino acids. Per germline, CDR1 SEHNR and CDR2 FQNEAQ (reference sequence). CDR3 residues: CSSTYGPDRPPEEQYF. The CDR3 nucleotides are TGTTCCAGCACTTATGGCCCGGACAGACCTCCTGAAGAGCAGTACTTC.

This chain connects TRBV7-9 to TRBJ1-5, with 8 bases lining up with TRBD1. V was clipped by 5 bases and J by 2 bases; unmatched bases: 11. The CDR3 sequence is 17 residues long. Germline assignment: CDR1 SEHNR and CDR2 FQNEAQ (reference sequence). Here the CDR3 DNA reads TGTGCCAGCAGCCTCGGACAGGGTGGAATCGGCAATCAGCCCCAGCATTTT. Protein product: CASSLGQGGIGNQPQHF.

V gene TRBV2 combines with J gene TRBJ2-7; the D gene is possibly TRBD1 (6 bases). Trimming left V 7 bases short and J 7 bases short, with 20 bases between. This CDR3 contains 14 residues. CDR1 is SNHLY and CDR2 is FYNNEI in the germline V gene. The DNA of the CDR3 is TGTGCCAGCAAAGGACAGATCCTTCGCTATGAGCAGTACTTC. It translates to CASKGQILRYEQYF.